The clone carrying this T cell receptor (beta chain) has ten or more counts. The data were taken from a study of T cell repertoires in cytomegalovirus infection. At the level of the study: CMV infection and matching HLA type were both indicated by public TCR beta signatures.

TCRdb reprocessed the reads via MiXCR and lists one record per CDR3 protein. Seen here are 150,000 to 200,000 distinct CDR3 sequences, approximately 20% observed once, and the top ten hold about 2.9%. The V segment lost 4 bases and the J segment 2 bases; nucleotides outside the gene matches: 7. The germline CDR1 and CDR2 sequences are SEHNR and FQNEAQ (reference sequence). The CDR3 has 15 amino acids. The receptor comes from a human donor in good health (CMV status not recorded). Some clones in this sample may be carry-over from other donors' samples. The V and J genes are TRBV7-9 and TRBJ1-2; 7 nucleotides agree with TRBD1. Sequences were obtained from PBMCs. CDR3 protein: CASSSTATGNYGYTF. CDR3 nucleotides: TGTGCCAGCAGCTCTACCGCGACAGGGAACTATGGCTACACCTTC.